This TCR beta chain was documented in a study of technical replicates of blood from a handful of donors. Assay: immunoSEQ multiplex PCR; the TCRdb copy retains only in-frame clones and omits some. In the table there are some 77,000 clones, roughly 93% of which are singletons. CDR1 is SGHTA, CDR2 FQGNSA, per germline. This CDR3 region has 15 residues. V shed 1 base, J shed 0 bases, and the junction held 1 base outside the gene matches. The sequenced material came from T cells isolated from PBMCs. The sequence came from a human donor in good health. The V and J genes are TRBV7-2 and TRBJ2-5; the match to TRBD2 covers 8 bases. CDR3 loop: CASSLVAGHQETQYF. Written as DNA, the CDR3 is TGTGCCAGCAGCTTAGTAGCGGGGCACCAAGAGACCCAGTACTTC.